The T cell receptor (beta chain) under discussion was sequenced for a study of T-cell memory formation after mild COVID-19. The CDR3 is made up of 15 amino acids. Between the trimmed V and J ends, which lost 4 bases and 0 bases, there was a span of 10 bases. Germline V lookup: CDR1 SEHNR, CDR2 FQNEAQ (reference sequence). One entry per CDR3 protein results from TCRdb running MiXCR on the 5' RACE reads. This sample has under 550,000 distinct CDR3 sequences; about 20% occur once, and the top ten carry over 9%. The TCR was taken from an adult woman who had mild COVID-19 (a few samples of this study predate the infection). Cell type and time point are not known. The chain employs TRBV7-9 and TRBJ2-1; weak D call: TRBD1 (6 bases). The sequenced sample was PBMCs or a T cell subset sorted from them (not recorded which). In nucleotides, the CDR3 is TGTGCCAGCAGCTACGCAGGGGTCTCCTACAATGAGCAGTTCTTC. This sequence encodes CASSYAGVSYNEQFF.